This TCR beta chain was retrieved from a study of T cell responses to AZD1222 COVID-19 vaccine. Looking at the study overall: Pooling covered second doses at about 4 or about 12 weeks. Study conclusions and caveats: Nearly half of spike-specific TCRs reportedly target variant regions that are unmutated in the B.1.351 and B.1.1.7 variants. Of the AZD1222 recipients, only 5 or 6 were seropositive at baseline. Clonal diversity may have been underestimated in mostly white British donors.

In regard to this clone: Its target is unknown.

Using immunoSEQ multiplex PCR, the repertoire was profiled, and TCRdb retains in-frame clones only, with some absent. The table includes fewer than 200,000 clones, around 92% detected once. The germline V gene has CDR1 SGHKS and CDR2 YYEKEE (reference sequence). V lost 0 bases, J lost 0 bases, and 2 bases stayed unmatched. The CDR3 spans 16 residues. J is TRBJ2-1 and V is TRBV5-5, with TRBD1 identical over 8 bases. The source material was peripheral blood, sampled on day 0 of AZD1222 vaccination. The clonotype originates from an adult in good health. Here the CDR3 reads CASSLVQGGSYNEQFF. The CDR3, as DNA: TGTGCCAGCAGCTTGGTACAGGGGGGCTCCTACAATGAGCAGTTCTTC.